This T cell receptor (beta chain) stems from a study of T cells in Graves' hyperthyroidism and ophthalmopathy. Authors of the study amplified TCR beta CDR3 regions from RNA transcripts. HTBI primers were employed in a first-round RT-PCR of the TCR CDR3. TCRdb redid the calling of the multiplex PCR reads with MiXCR, one entry per CDR3 protein. Of 500,000 to 700,000 distinct CDR3 sequences in the sample, about a sixth were seen once. This clonotype was picked up a small number of times. This CDR3 is built from 15 residues. Germline CDR1 is MNHEY and CDR2 is SVGAGI. Unmatched junction bases numbered 5, after V lost 4 bases and J lost 4 bases.

Sequenced sample: blood. The V gene is TRBV6-5, the J gene TRBJ1-1; TRBD1 agrees at 11 bases. The source of this sequence is a woman between 18 and 29 years old with Graves' hyperthyroidism. The chain's CDR3 is CASSSWTGGRTEAFF. In DNA, the CDR3 is TGTGCCAGCAGTTCATGGACAGGGGGCCGCACTGAAGCTTTCTTT.